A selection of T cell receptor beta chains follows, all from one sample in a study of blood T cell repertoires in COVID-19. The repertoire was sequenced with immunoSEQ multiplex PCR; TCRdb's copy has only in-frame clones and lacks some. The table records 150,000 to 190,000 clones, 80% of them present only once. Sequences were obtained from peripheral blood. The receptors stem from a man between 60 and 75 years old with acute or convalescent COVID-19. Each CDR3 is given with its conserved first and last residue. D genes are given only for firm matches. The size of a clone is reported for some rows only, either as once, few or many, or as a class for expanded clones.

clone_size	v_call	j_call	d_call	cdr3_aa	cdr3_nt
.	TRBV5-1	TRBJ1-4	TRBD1	CASSLTTGGKGEKLFF	TGCGCCAGCAGCTTGACCACAGGGGGCAAGGGTGAAAAACTGTTTTTT
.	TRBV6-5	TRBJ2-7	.	CTSSYDSLKTYEQYF	TGTACCAGCAGTTACGATAGTCTGAAAACCTACGAGCAGTACTTC
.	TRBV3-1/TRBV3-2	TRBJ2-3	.	CASSQGYTDTQYF	TGTGCCAGCAGCCAGGGCTACACAGATACGCAGTATTTT
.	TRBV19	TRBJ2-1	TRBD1	CASSLTGGLLVEQFF	TGTGCCAGTAGCTTGACAGGGGGCTTATTGGTTGAGCAGTTCTTC
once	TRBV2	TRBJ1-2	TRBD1	CASSLQGAGGYGYTF	TGTGCCAGCAGTCTACAGGGGGCAGGGGGCTATGGCTACACCTTC
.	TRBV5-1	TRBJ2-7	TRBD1	CASSQDRGWYEQYF	TGCGCCAGCAGCCAGGACAGGGGGTGGTACGAGCAGTACTTC
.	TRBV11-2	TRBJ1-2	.	CASSARGAYGYTF	TGTGCCAGCAGCGCAAGGGGCGCCTATGGCTACACCTTC
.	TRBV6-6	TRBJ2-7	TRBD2	CASSPLGLAKTYEQYF	TGTGCCAGCAGCCCCCTGGGACTAGCGAAAACCTACGAGCAGTACTTC
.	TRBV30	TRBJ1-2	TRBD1	CAWSLQGAPGYGYTF	TGTGCCTGGAGCCTTCAGGGGGCCCCTGGTTATGGCTACACCTTC
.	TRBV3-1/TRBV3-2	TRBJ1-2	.	CASSQDPGRRGYTF	TGTGCCAGCAGCCAAGACCCCGGTCGTCGGGGCTACACCTTC
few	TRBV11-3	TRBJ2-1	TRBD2	CASSFGELAGGRNEQFF	TGTGCCAGCAGCTTTGGGGAACTAGCGGGAGGGAGGAATGAGCAGTTCTTC
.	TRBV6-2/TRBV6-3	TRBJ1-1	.	CASTYHRDNPFF	TGTGCCAGCACTTACCACCGGGACAATCCTTTCTTT
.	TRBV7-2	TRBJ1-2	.	CASSPHSQGYYGYTF	TGTGCCAGCAGCCCACACTCACAGGGTTACTATGGCTACACCTTC
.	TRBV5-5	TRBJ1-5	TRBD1	CASSLGYRGMGQPQHF	TGTGCCAGCAGCTTGGGTTACAGGGGAATGGGTCAGCCCCAGCATTTT
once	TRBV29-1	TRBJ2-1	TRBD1	CSAGTGGRYNEQFF	TGCAGCGCAGGGACAGGGGGCAGATACAATGAGCAGTTCTTC
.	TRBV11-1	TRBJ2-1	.	CASSLTAGINEQFF	TGTGCCAGCAGCCTGACCGCGGGGATAAATGAGCAGTTCTTC
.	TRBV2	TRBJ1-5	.	CASSSTTATGQPQHF	TGTGCCAGCAGTTCCACGACCGCGACGGGGCAGCCCCAGCATTTT
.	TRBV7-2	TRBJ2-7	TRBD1	CASSLVAGTGDEQYF	TGTGCCAGCAGCTTAGTCGCGGGTACAGGGGACGAGCAGTACTTC
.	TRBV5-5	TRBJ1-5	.	CASSPHTNQPQHF	TGTGCCAGCAGCCCTCACACGAATCAGCCCCAGCATTTT
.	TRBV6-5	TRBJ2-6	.	CASSYSPSSGANVLTF	TGTGCCAGCAGTTACTCCCCTAGCTCTGGGGCCAACGTCCTGACTTTC